This T cell receptor beta chain was observed in a study of blood T cell repertoires in COVID-19. As for the study in general: Samples came from the United States, Italy and Spain, spanning acute and convalescent COVID-19. Sample material is recorded as cDNA or gDNA derived from T cells, B-cell-depleted T cells, or PBMCs.

The method was immunoSEQ multiplex PCR; TCRdb's version includes in-frame clones alone and lacks a portion of them. The data hold roughly 500,000 clones, with roughly 89% observed a single time. V was clipped by 4 bases and J by 11 bases; unmatched bases: 13. The CDR3 covers 15 residues. The germline V gene encodes CDR1 SNHLY and CDR2 FYNNEI. The sequence was collected from a man younger than 30 with COVID-19, enrolled during active disease. Source material: peripheral blood. The chain joins TRBV2 to TRBJ1-4, with TRBD1 matching 7 bases. The CDR3 is CASSGPQGVGEKLFF. CDR3 DNA: TGTGCCAGCAGTGGGCCGCAGGGGGTCGGGGAGAAACTGTTTTTT.